This section outlines one T cell receptor beta chain sequence together with its context. The entry originates in a study of technical replicates of blood from a handful of donors. Germline V gene data show CDR1 as SGHVS and CDR2 as FNYEAQ. This CDR3 is built from 13 residues. Trimming left V 7 bases short and J 4 bases short, with 12 bases between. Sequencing used immunoSEQ multiplex PCR; TCRdb keeps in-frame clones, though not all of them. The sample lists about 74,000 clones; approximately 95% were seen once. The receptor's source is a human donor in good health. The chain is built from TRBV7-6 and TRBJ2-3, with D maybe TRBD1 (5 bases). The sequencing input was T cells isolated from PBMCs. CDR3 coding DNA: TGTGCCAGCACCTCTGGGGCCTCAGATACGCAGTATTTT. This encodes CASTSGASDTQYF.